The 29 T cell receptor beta chains below come from one sample, sequenced in a study of blood T cell repertoires in COVID-19. The protocol was immunoSEQ multiplex PCR, while the TCRdb copy is restricted to in-frame clones and leaves out a portion. The data contain under 450,000 clones, more than 70% of them singletons. Sequenced: PBMCs or T cells enriched from blood (not recorded which). These receptors all stem from a man in his thirties or forties who had recovered from COVID-19.

This chain joins TRBV9 and TRBJ1-5; D is perhaps TRBD1 (6 bases). Trimming stripped 3 bases from V and 6 bases from J, with 10 bases between. CDR1 and CDR2 from the germline V gene are SGDLS and YYNGEE. This CDR3 contains 13 residues. In nucleotides, the CDR3 is TGTGCCAGCAGCGAGGGGGGGGCTCAGCCCCAGCATTTT. It yields the protein CASSEGGAQPQHF.

As regards this clone: This specimen includes other DNA sequences encoding the same CDR3. V gene TRBV6-5 combines with J gene TRBJ1-3; TRBD1 agrees at 8 bases. The trim removed 6 bases at V and 2 bases at J, leaving 0 bases unmatched. The germline V gene encodes CDR1 MNHEY and CDR2 SVGAGI. This CDR3 has 13 residues. CDR3 sequence (DNA): TGTGCCAGCAGGACAGGGGCTGGAAACACCATATATTTT. Protein: CASRTGAGNTIYF.

This sequence joins TRBV3-1 (or the pseudogene TRBV3-2) and TRBJ1-1; D is perhaps TRBD1 (5 bases). This CDR3 has 13 residues. Trimming removed 9 bases at V and 8 bases at J, with 19 bases between. The germline V gene has CDR1 LGHDT and CDR2 YNNKEL (reference sequence). For the CDR3, the DNA is TGTGCCAGTGGGGATCAGGGCTTGACGGAAGCTTTCTTT. It encodes CASGDQGLTEAFF.

The J gene is TRBJ1-6, the V gene TRBV18; perhaps TRBD1 as D (6 bases). The germline V gene has CDR1 KGHSH and CDR2 LQKENI. The V end lost 2 bases, the J end lost 7 bases, and 12 bases lay between the germline ends. The length of the CDR3 is 15 residues. The CDR3, as DNA: TGTGCCAGCTCACCAATGGGGCAGGGGAATTCACCCCTCCACTTT. Encoded protein: CASSPMGQGNSPLHF.

The chain carries TRBV7-9 and TRBJ1-1, with a tentative D call TRBD1 (6 bases). CDR1 SEHNR and CDR2 FQNEAQ come from the germline V gene (reference sequence). The CDR3 totals 14 residues. V was pared by 5 bases and J by 1 base, with 11 bases between. The CDR3 nucleotides are TGTGCCAGCAGCGACTTACAGGGGAACACTGAAGCTTTCTTT. Translation gives CASSDLQGNTEAFF.

To note about this clone: Distinct nucleotide sequences in the sample also encode this CDR3. The genes are TRBV5-1 and TRBJ1-1; the D gene is possibly TRBD1 (5 bases). V shed 0 bases and J shed 2 bases, with 8 bases lying between them. This CDR3 region has 14 residues. Germline lookup yields CDR1 SGHRS and CDR2 YFSETQ. In DNA, the CDR3 is TGCGCCAGCAGCTTGGCCCAGGGAAACACTGAAGCTTTCTTT. Its translation is CASSLAQGNTEAFF. The complete variable domain, with remaining parts taken from reference TRBV5-1 and TRBJ1-1, reads KAGVTQTPRYLIKTRGQQVTLSCSPISGHRSVSWYQQTPGQGLQFLFEYFSETQRNKGNFPGRFSGRQFSNSRSEMNVSTLELGDSALYLCASSLAQGNTEAFFGQGTRLTVV.

This chain uses TRBV30 with TRBJ1-2; 7 bases fit TRBD1. The length of the CDR3 is 14 residues. Germline-derived CDR1 and CDR2 are GTSNPN and SVGIG (reference sequence). Trimming cost V 2 bases and J 4 bases; bases outside gene matches: 7. CDR3 bases: TGTGCCTGGAGTACCCGACAGGGATTCTATGGCTACACCTTC. This codes for CAWSTRQGFYGYTF.

CDR3 amino acids: CASSPGLTGTHEQYF. DNA of the CDR3: TGTGCCAGCAGCCCAGGACTGACAGGGACCCACGAGCAGTACTTC. The genes are TRBV3-1 (or the pseudogene TRBV3-2) and TRBJ2-7, with 7 bases fitting TRBD1. Germline V gene data show CDR1 as LGHDT and CDR2 as YNNKEL (reference sequence). This CDR3 contains 15 residues. V lost 4 bases and J lost 5; bases outside the gene matches: 11.

The chain is built from TRBV27 and TRBJ2-1, with a possible D match to TRBD2 (7 bases). With 6 bases removed from V and 6 bases from J, the gap between germline ends came to 18 bases. In germline, CDR1 is MNHEY, CDR2 SMNVEV (reference sequence). There are 15 residues in the CDR3. The CDR3 nucleotides read TGTGCCAGCAGACCTGGGGGGGCTTTTCGCAATGAGCAGTTCTTC. Its translation is CASRPGGAFRNEQFF.

V and J are TRBV5-4 and TRBJ1-2; the D gene is possibly TRBD1 (6 bases). The V gene's germline CDR1 is SGHNT and CDR2 YYREEE (reference sequence). V gave up 3 bases and J gave up 2 bases, with 17 bases separating them. This CDR3 region has 16 residues. CDR3 nucleotide sequence: TGTGCCAGCAGCTGGGCGGGAGTACAGGGAAACTATGGCTACACCTTC. Its protein product is CASSWAGVQGNYGYTF. The entire variable domain, with the rest obtained from reference TRBV5-4 and TRBJ1-2, is as follows: ETGVTQSPTHLIKTRGQQVTLRCSSQSGHNTVSWYQQALGQGPQFIFQYYREEENGRGNFPPRFSGLQFPNYSSELNVNALELDDSALYLCASSWAGVQGNYGYTFGSGTRLTVV.

The CDR3 spells CASSERGLGEQYF. The CDR3, as DNA: TGTGCCAGCAGTGAAAGAGGGTTGGGCGAGCAGTACTTC. The chain joins TRBV2 to TRBJ2-7; D is possibly TRBD2 (5 bases). Looked up from germline, CDR1 is SNHLY and CDR2 is FYNNEI. The ends were cut back, 2 bases at V and 6 bases at J, with 11 bases in the middle. The CDR3 runs to 13 residues.

The CDR3 DNA reads TGTGCCAGCAGCTTAGGGACAGGAGATTCCACTGAAGCTTTCTTT. It specifies CASSLGTGDSTEAFF. V is TRBV7-6 and J is TRBJ1-1; 7 bases align to TRBD1. There are 15 residues in the CDR3. The ends lost 1 base at V and 4 bases at J; junction bases unmatched: 6. Germline-derived CDR1 and CDR2 are SGHVS and FNYEAQ.

There are a few counts of this clone. The rearrangement joins TRBV6-1 to TRBJ2-7, with TRBD1 identical over 10 bases. V was clipped by 3 bases and J by 2 bases; unmatched bases: 4. Germline CDR1 reads MNHNS; CDR2 reads SASEGT. The CDR3 runs to 15 residues. The CDR3, as DNA: TGTGCCAGCAGTGACCCGGGACAGGGGACCTACGAGCAGTACTTC. Residues: CASSDPGQGTYEQYF.

This clone was seen only once. The chain couples TRBV9 to TRBJ1-3; maybe TRBD1 (6 bases). The CDR3 covers 16 residues. V lost 0 bases and J 4 bases, leaving 14 bases between the germline ends. Germline V CDR1 and CDR2: SGDLS, YYNGEE. CDR3 in amino acids: CASSVADQGYGNTIYF. CDR3 nucleotides: TGTGCCAGCAGCGTAGCCGATCAGGGGTACGGAAACACCATATATTTT.

In this sample, this clone turned up once. The chain recombines TRBV6-5 with TRBJ1-2; D gene uncertain. This CDR3 contains 14 residues. The ends were cut back, 0 bases at V and 5 bases at J, with 10 bases in the middle. CDR1 and CDR2 from the germline V gene are MNHEY and SVGAGI. The CDR3 loop reads CASSYSRVGYGYTF. The CDR3 bases are TGTGCCAGCAGTTACTCGAGGGTAGGGTATGGCTACACCTTC.

The rearrangement links TRBV15 to TRBJ2-7; 7 nucleotides align to TRBD2. The CDR3 consists of 17 residues. V trimming: 3 bases; J trimming: 0 bases; junction bases outside the gene matches: 11. Germline loops: CDR1 LNHNV, CDR2 YYDKDF (reference sequence). The CDR3 sequence: CATSRGGGQRSSYEQYF. CDR3 nucleotides: TGTGCCACCAGCAGGGGGGGAGGGCAGAGATCCTCCTACGAGCAGTACTTC.

The rearrangement uses TRBV6-5 and TRBJ1-1; D ambiguous. In germline, CDR1 is MNHEY, CDR2 SVGAGI. This CDR3 region has 11 residues. Between the trimmed V and J ends, which lost 5 bases and 3 bases, there was a span of 4 bases. CDR3 bases: TGTGCCAGCAGTCGGTACACTGAAGCTTTCTTT. It codes for CASSRYTEAFF.

V is TRBV4-1 and J is TRBJ1-1; D call uncertain. Germline CDR1 and CDR2: MGHRA and YSYEKL. The CDR3 length is 13 residues. Trimming took off 1 base at V and 1 base at J, with 4 bases between the two ends. CDR3 region: CASSQGGNTEAFF. As DNA, the CDR3 is TGCGCCAGCAGCCAAGGCGGGAACACTGAAGCTTTCTTT.

Worth noting for this clone: One end of the junction fails to match germline, which may point to a read error. This chain uses TRBV6-2 or TRBV6-3 with TRBJ2-2; possible D gene TRBD2, 5 bases. Germline CDR1 is MNHEY and CDR2 is SVGEGT. The CDR3 covers 15 residues. The chain's CDR3 is CASSLRTANTGELFF. The CDR3 DNA reads as TGTGCTAGCAGTCTAAGGACTGCTAACACCGGGGAGCTGTTTTTT.

This clone has more than one count but fewer than ten. The J gene is TRBJ2-7, the V gene TRBV6-1, with 8 nucleotides matching TRBD1. The trim removed 3 bases at V and 2 bases at J, leaving 6 bases unmatched. From germline, CDR1 is MNHNS and CDR2 SASEGT. This CDR3 has 15 amino acids. The CDR3 DNA reads TGTGCCAGCAGTGATCCGGGACAGGACCCCTACGAGCAGTACTTC. It translates to CASSDPGQDPYEQYF.

The chain combines TRBV7-2 with TRBJ2-1, with unresolved D. Between the trimmed V and J ends, which lost 1 base and 1 base, there was a span of 11 bases. This CDR3 region has 16 residues. CDR1 and CDR2 from the germline V gene are SGHTA and FQGNSA. Here the CDR3 DNA reads TGTGCCAGCAGCTTAGTTGGTACTCGATCCTACAATGAGCAGTTCTTC. Its translation: CASSLVGTRSYNEQFF.

This sequence joins TRBV7-9 and TRBJ2-7; D remains ambiguous. The CDR3 contains 14 residues. The germline V and J ends were trimmed by 6 bases and 2 bases, with 14 bases remaining between them. Germline V gives CDR1 SEHNR, CDR2 FQNEAQ (reference sequence). CDR3 DNA sequence: TGTGCCAGCAGTCCTCCCGACAAGGCCTACGAGCAGTACTTC. It encodes CASSPPDKAYEQYF.

The chain uses TRBV12-5 and TRBJ1-2; D call uncertain. The CDR3 is 14 residues long. Germline CDR1 reads LGHNT; CDR2 reads FRNRAP. V was cut by 5 bases and J by 4 bases, with 14 bases left in between. The CDR3 reads CASGLSSSSYGYTF. CDR3 nucleotides: TGTGCTAGTGGTCTGTCAAGCTCTAGCTATGGCTACACCTTC. Filled out from reference TRBV12-5 and TRBJ1-2, the complete variable domain reads DARVTQTPRHKVTEMGQEVTMRCQPILGHNTVFWYRQTMMQGLELLAYFRNRAPLDDSGMPKDRFSAEMPDATLATLKIQPSEPRDSAVYFCASGLSSSSYGYTFGSGTRLTVV.

CDR3 sequence reads: CASSPPQGKMNTEAFF. Here the CDR3 DNA reads TGTGCCAGCTCACCCCCCCAGGGCAAGATGAACACTGAAGCTTTCTTT. This sequence joins TRBV18 and TRBJ1-1; D is perhaps TRBD1 (5 bases). The CDR3 consists of 16 residues. V was shortened by 3 bases and J by 0 bases, with 14 bases between the two germline ends. Germline V CDR1 and CDR2: KGHSH, LQKENI.

The rearrangement uses TRBV14 and TRBJ2-2; D uncertain. CDR3 length: 15 amino acids. V shed 0 bases and J shed 5 bases, with 10 bases lying between them. Germline CDR1 is SGHDN and CDR2 is FVKESK. CDR3 coding DNA: TGTGCCAGCAGCCAAGAATTGGGCAGGACCGGGGAGCTGTTTTTT. Amino acids: CASSQELGRTGELFF.

The rearrangement joins TRBV27 to TRBJ2-7; D gene unclear. Germline values: CDR1 MNHEY, CDR2 SMNVEV (reference sequence). V was cut by 5 bases and J by 4 bases, with 12 bases left in between. There are 13 residues in the CDR3. CDR3 coding DNA: TGTGCCAGCAGTCCAGTGGGCCTTTACGAGCAGTACTTC. It translates to CASSPVGLYEQYF.

This sequence joins TRBV7-9 and TRBJ2-5; 7 positions agree with TRBD2. Losses at the gene ends were 3 bases for V and 4 bases for J; bases not matched to a gene: 2. In germline, CDR1 is SEHNR, CDR2 FQNEAQ (reference sequence). This CDR3 contains 13 residues. The CDR3, as DNA: TGTGCCAGCAGCTTGGGAGGGAGAGAGACCCAGTACTTC. Its protein is CASSLGGRETQYF.

The sample holds a few counts of this clone. This rearrangement joins TRBV3-1 (or the pseudogene TRBV3-2) to TRBJ1-2; 8 bases align to TRBD1. The CDR3 length is 14 residues. V shed 3 bases and J 3 bases; nucleotides not matched to a gene: 3. Germline lookup yields CDR1 LGHDT and CDR2 YNNKEL (reference sequence). The CDR3 sequence is CASSHMDRDYGYTF. DNA of the CDR3: TGTGCCAGCAGCCATATGGACAGGGACTATGGCTACACCTTC.

The V and J genes are TRBV14 and TRBJ1-1; D gene unclear. CDR1 and CDR2 from the germline V gene are SGHDN and FVKESK. This CDR3 has 14 amino acids. V lost 1 base and J lost 1, with 7 bases in between. CDR3 coding DNA: TGTGCCAGCAGCCAAGCGGCGGCGAACACTGAAGCTTTCTTT. Its translation is CASSQAAANTEAFF.